The 31 T cell receptor beta chains below all came from one sample that was sequenced in a study of cytomegalovirus exposure and HLA in healthy donors (TCRdb year 2017). The method was the immunoSEQ multiplex PCR assay. The multiplex PCR relied on a mix of 60 forward primers for TCR Vbeta segments and 13 reverse primers for TCR Jbeta segments. TCRdb took this table from immuneACCESS and kept in-frame rearrangements with V and J called. Such tables lack part of the clones; where checked against another copy, unresolved V genes explain under half of the gap, and the rest is unexplained. The sample table contains 200,000 or so clones; only one count was recorded for about four fifths of them. Roughly 6% of the sample is in the top ten clones. Sequencing was carried out using PBMCs. These receptors all stem from a woman aged 25 to 45 in good health and CMV-seropositive.

The chain links TRBV21-1 to TRBJ2-7; TRBD2, as called in the table, went unchecked against the DNA. TRBV21-1 is classified as a pseudogene. The CDR3 totals 14 residues. The DNA for the CDR3 is TGTGCCAGCAGCAAAGCGAGCGGGAGAAACGAGCAGTACTTC. It specifies CASSKASGRNEQYF.

A note on this clone: This same CDR3 is encoded by further DNA sequences in the sample. The chain is built from TRBV2 and TRBJ2-1; 7 bases agree with TRBD1. The trim removed 9 bases at V and 5 bases at J, leaving 13 bases unmatched. Germline lookup yields CDR1 SNHLY and CDR2 FYNNEI. CDR3 size: 15 residues. In nucleotides, the CDR3 is TGTGCCAGAACCCTCGGGACCAGGGGGAACAATGAGCAGTTCTTC. Translated: CARTLGTRGNNEQFF.

This clone has just a few counts. V is TRBV19 and J is TRBJ1-1; 7 nucleotides line up with TRBD1. This CDR3 is 14 amino acids long. Germline CDR1 and CDR2: LNHDA and SQIVND (reference sequence). The ends lost 5 bases at V and 1 base at J; junction bases unmatched: 4. The CDR3 nucleotides are TGTGCCAGTAGTGAAGGGACAGAGAACACTGAAGCTTTCTTT. It yields the protein CASSEGTENTEAFF. Using reference TRBV19 and TRBJ1-1 for the parts outside the CDR3, the full variable domain is DGGITQSPKYLFRKEGQNVTLSCEQNLNHDAMYWYRQDPGQGLRLIYYSQIVNDFQKGDIAEGYSVSREKKESFPLTVTSAQKNPTAFYLCASSEGTENTEAFFGQGTRLTVV.

The chain couples TRBV6-6 to TRBJ2-2, with D possibly being TRBD1 (5 bases). With 10 bases removed from V and 2 bases from J, the gap between germline ends came to 14 bases. Per germline, CDR1 MNHNY and CDR2 SVGAGI (reference sequence). The CDR3 runs 14 residues. CDR3 residues: CATAGSENTGELFF. CDR3 nucleotides: TGTGCCACCGCAGGGTCTGAAAACACCGGGGAGCTGTTTTTT.

This clone has just a few counts. The J gene is TRBJ1-1, the V gene TRBV9, with D uncertain. The CDR3 is 13 residues long. V lost 4 bases and J 5 bases, leaving 12 bases between the germline ends. Germline CDR1 and CDR2: SGDLS and YYNGEE. DNA for the CDR3: TGTGCCAGCAGCCGGCCGTCAGGAACTGAAGCTTTCTTT. Its translation is CASSRPSGTEAFF.

The chain is built from TRBV5-1 and TRBJ2-7; maybe TRBD2 (5 bases). Germline values: CDR1 SGHRS, CDR2 YFSETQ. Trimming removed 4 bases from V and 1 base from J, with 9 bases in between. The CDR3 length is 13 residues. CDR3 coding DNA: TGCGCCAGCAGCACGGGATTATCCTACGAGCAGTACTTC. Its translation is CASSTGLSYEQYF.

The chain carries TRBV15 and TRBJ1-6; D perhaps matches TRBD1 (5 bases). Germline V CDR1 and CDR2: LNHNV, YYDKDF (reference sequence). This CDR3 has 14 amino acids. V was shortened by 4 bases and J by 9 bases, with 13 bases between the two germline ends. The CDR3 sequence is CATSITLGGSPLHF. In DNA form, the CDR3 reads TGTGCCACCAGCATCACCCTGGGGGGTTCACCCCTCCACTTT.

This chain links TRBV18 with TRBJ2-5; 11 nucleotides align to TRBD2. Germline V gives CDR1 KGHSH, CDR2 LQKENI. There are 17 residues in the CDR3. After removal of 0 bases from V and 3 bases from J, the junction contained 6 bases not matched to a gene. The CDR3 sequence: CASSPPRLAGGKETQYF. CDR3 nucleotides: TGTGCCAGCTCACCACCGCGTTTAGCGGGAGGGAAAGAGACCCAGTACTTC.

The J gene is TRBJ2-7, the V gene TRBV27; 9 nucleotides match TRBD1. The trim removed 6 bases at V and 5 bases at J, leaving 5 bases unmatched. The CDR3 has 13 residues. Germline-derived CDR1 and CDR2 are MNHEY and SMNVEV (reference sequence). The chain's CDR3 is CASRETGGNEQYF. Written as DNA, the CDR3 is TGTGCCAGCAGGGAGACAGGGGGAAACGAGCAGTACTTC.

The chain links TRBV27 to TRBJ1-1; 8 positions match TRBD1. This CDR3 contains 13 residues. Germline V gene lookup returns CDR1 MNHEY and CDR2 SMNVEV (reference sequence). The trim removed 6 bases at V and 11 bases at J, leaving 11 bases unmatched. The CDR3 nucleotides read TGTGCCAGCAGCCTACAGGGGGGTAGTCAGGCTTTCTTT. It codes for CASSLQGGSQAFF.

With respect to this clone: At the DNA level, this CDR3 is encoded by other sequences in the same sample as well. The chain joins TRBV7-9 to TRBJ2-7; a weak D match, TRBD2 (5 bases). CDR3 length: 15 amino acids. Trimming left V 4 bases short and J 0 bases short, with 13 bases between. Germline V gene data show CDR1 as SEHNR and CDR2 as FQNEAQ (reference sequence). CDR3: CASSSRTGSSYEQYF. DNA of the CDR3: TGTGCCAGCAGCTCCCGGACGGGGAGCTCCTACGAGCAGTACTTC.

The genes are TRBV6-1 and TRBJ1-2; the match to TRBD1 covers 8 bases. Germline V CDR1 and CDR2: MNHNS, SASEGT. The CDR3 contains 14 residues. Unmatched junction bases numbered 2, after V lost 1 base and J lost 4 bases. CDR3 amino acids: CASSEGQGPYGYTF. The CDR3, as DNA: TGTGCCAGCAGTGAAGGACAGGGGCCCTATGGCTACACCTTC.

This clone was observed a few times. Written as DNA, the CDR3 is TGTGCCAGCAGTCGGAAACCCACGGGGAACACTGAAGCTTTCTTT. Its translation: CASSRKPTGNTEAFF. This sequence joins TRBV6-6 and TRBJ1-1; D unresolved. V was trimmed by 5 bases and J by 1 base, leaving 14 bases between them. Germline V gene sequence: CDR1 MNHNY, CDR2 SVGAGI (reference sequence). This CDR3 is 15 amino acids long.

V is TRBV7-9 and J is TRBJ2-2; D might be TRBD2 (5 bases). Germline-derived CDR1 and CDR2 are SEHNR and FQNEAQ (reference sequence). V was trimmed by 2 bases and J by 13 bases, leaving 14 bases between them. The CDR3 is made up of 13 amino acids. The CDR3: CASSLLRAEGLFF. The CDR3 nucleotides are TGTGCCAGCAGCTTACTCCGGGCCGAGGGGCTGTTTTTT.

The V call is TRBV7-9, the J call TRBJ2-7; tentative D call: TRBD2 (5 bases). This CDR3 has 13 residues. V lost 5 bases and J lost 5, with 13 bases in between. CDR1 is SEHNR and CDR2 is FQNEAQ in the germline V gene (reference sequence). In nucleotides, the CDR3 is TGTGCCAGCAGCCCTAAGGGAGTCCACGAGCAGTACTTC. The encoded protein is CASSPKGVHEQYF.

The gene calls are TRBV20-1 and TRBJ2-1; maybe TRBD1 (5 bases). Trimming left V 7 bases short and J 9 bases short, with 13 bases between. The CDR3 has 11 residues. The germline gives CDR1 DFQATT, CDR2 SNEGSKA (reference sequence). The chain's CDR3 is CSVQGWGEQFF. CDR3 in DNA: TGCAGTGTTCAGGGTTGGGGTGAGCAGTTCTTC.

The gene calls are TRBV5-1 and TRBJ2-1; D is perhaps TRBD2 (7 bases). CDR3 length: 16 residues. CDR1 SGHRS and CDR2 YFSETQ come from the germline V gene. V lost 2 bases and J lost 7, with 19 bases in between. CDR3 in amino acids: CASSFVLGGGLNEQFF. DNA for the CDR3: TGCGCCAGCAGCTTCGTCTTGGGGGGGGGCCTAAATGAGCAGTTCTTC. Complete variable domain (other parts from reference TRBV5-1 and TRBJ2-1): KAGVTQTPRYLIKTRGQQVTLSCSPISGHRSVSWYQQTPGQGLQFLFEYFSETQRNKGNFPGRFSGRQFSNSRSEMNVSTLELGDSALYLCASSFVLGGGLNEQFFGPGTRLTVL.

The chain uses TRBV2 and TRBJ2-5; 9 bases are a match to TRBD2. Germline lookup yields CDR1 SNHLY and CDR2 FYNNEI. V shed 8 bases, J shed 5 bases, and the junction held 12 bases outside the gene matches. The CDR3 has 15 amino acids. The CDR3 reads CASPPREGRVETQYF. The CDR3 DNA follows: TGTGCCAGCCCGCCGCGGGAGGGCCGGGTCGAGACCCAGTACTTC.

The rearrangement links TRBV6-5 to TRBJ2-7, with TRBD2 identical over 8 bases. The CDR3 is 13 residues long. With 3 bases clipped from V and 7 bases from J, the junction kept 5 bases outside the gene matches. The germline CDR1 and CDR2 sequences are MNHEY and SVGAGI. The CDR3 nucleotides are TGTGCCAGCAGTTATACGGGGGGGAGTGAGCAGTACTTC. Translating gives CASSYTGGSEQYF.

As DNA, the CDR3 is TGTGCCAGCAGTTACGAATGGGACAGTCCGTATGGCTACACCTTC. This codes for CASSYEWDSPYGYTF. V is TRBV6-5 and J is TRBJ1-2, with 7 positions matching TRBD1. J gave up 5 bases and V 2 bases, and 8 bases lay outside the gene matches. This CDR3 spans 15 amino acids. CDR1 and CDR2 (germline): MNHEY, SVGAGI.

This clone showed up just a few times. This rearrangement joins TRBV13 to TRBJ2-7; 7 positions agree with TRBD2. Germline V CDR1 and CDR2: PRHDT, FYEKMQ (reference sequence). This CDR3 spans 16 amino acids. With 2 bases clipped from V and 2 bases from J, the junction kept 9 bases outside the gene matches. CDR3: CASSLSRGRAPYEQYF. The CDR3 DNA is TGTGCCAGCAGCTTAAGCCGCGGGAGAGCCCCCTACGAGCAGTACTTC.

The chain couples TRBV29-1 to TRBJ1-4; 7 nucleotides align to TRBD1. The CDR3 runs to 13 residues. Germline V lookup: CDR1 SQVTM, CDR2 ANQGSEA. After removal of 6 bases from V and 8 bases from J, the junction contained 9 bases not matched to a gene. The CDR3 nucleotides are TGCAGCGTAATGGCAGGGGGTAGAGAAAAACTGTTTTTT. Its translation is CSVMAGGREKLFF.

The count of this clone is one. The chain employs TRBV2 and TRBJ2-2, with TRBD1 as a possible D gene (9 bases). This CDR3 is built from 16 residues. Germline V gives CDR1 SNHLY, CDR2 FYNNEI. V was clipped by 6 bases and J by 4 bases, with 18 bases between them. CDR3 region: CASSRGGQGGTGELFF. In DNA form, the CDR3 reads TGTGCCAGCAGCCGGGGGGGACAGGGAGGCACCGGGGAGCTGTTTTTT.

This chain links TRBV5-1 with TRBJ2-7; TRBD1 matches at 12 bases. CDR3 length equals 13 residues. CDR1 is SGHRS, CDR2 YFSETQ, per germline. V dropped 5 bases and J dropped 6; count of bases not matched to a gene: 3. This chain's CDR3 is CASRGQGAVEQYF. The CDR3 nucleotides read TGCGCCAGCAGGGGACAGGGGGCCGTCGAGCAGTACTTC. Full variable domain (outside the CDR3, taken from reference TRBV5-1 and TRBJ2-7): KAGVTQTPRYLIKTRGQQVTLSCSPISGHRSVSWYQQTPGQGLQFLFEYFSETQRNKGNFPGRFSGRQFSNSRSEMNVSTLELGDSALYLCASRGQGAVEQYFGPGTRLTVT.

Only one count was recorded for this clone. The chain couples TRBV27 to TRBJ2-3; D is possibly TRBD1 (5 bases). Germline CDR1 reads MNHEY; CDR2 reads SMNVEV (reference sequence). The CDR3 length is 16 residues. V was pared by 0 bases and J by 4 bases, with 14 bases between. CDR3 sequence: CASSLSGVPVSDTQYF. The CDR3 nucleotides are TGTGCCAGCAGTTTATCAGGGGTTCCGGTTTCAGATACGCAGTATTTT.

The chain is built from TRBV11-2 and TRBJ2-3; D gene ambiguous. V lost 0 bases and J 9 bases, leaving 7 bases between the germline ends. Germline V gene data show CDR1 as SGHAT and CDR2 as FQNNGV. The CDR3 length is 12 residues. The chain's CDR3 is CASSLDLGTQYF. In nucleotides, the CDR3 is TGTGCCAGCAGCTTAGATCTTGGCACGCAGTATTTT.

The chain combines TRBV21-1 with TRBJ2-5; the table calls TRBD2, which could not be checked here. TRBV21-1 is flagged as a pseudogene. The CDR3 has 11 residues. The CDR3 DNA follows: TGTGCCAGCCCGAGACAAGAGACCCAGTACTTC. Its protein is CASPRQETQYF.

This chain uses TRBV4-1 with TRBJ1-1; tentatively, D is TRBD1 (6 bases). The V end was cut by 1 base, the J end by 0 bases, with 15 bases between. Per germline, CDR1 MGHRA and CDR2 YSYEKL. CDR3 length: 17 residues. The CDR3 nucleotides are TGCGCCAGCAGCCAAGTACTGGGGGCAGGACTGAACACTGAAGCTTTCTTT. Translated: CASSQVLGAGLNTEAFF.

The chain links TRBV19 to TRBJ2-2; tentatively, D is TRBD1 (6 bases). CDR1 LNHDA and CDR2 SQIVND come from the germline V gene (reference sequence). CDR3 length equals 12 residues. V was clipped by 8 bases and J by 6 bases, with 10 bases between them. The CDR3 region has the DNA TGTGCCAGTGACAGGTCGTCCGGGGAGCTGTTTTTT. Protein: CASDRSSGELFF. The variable domain in full, completed from reference TRBV19 and TRBJ2-2, reads DGGITQSPKYLFRKEGQNVTLSCEQNLNHDAMYWYRQDPGQGLRLIYYSQIVNDFQKGDIAEGYSVSREKKESFPLTVTSAQKNPTAFYLCASDRSSGELFFGEGSRLTVL.

The genes are TRBV28 and TRBJ2-5; 7 nucleotides match TRBD1. Per germline, CDR1 MDHEN and CDR2 SYDVKM. CDR3 length equals 15 residues. The J segment lost 3 bases and the V segment lost 3 bases, leaving 7 bases of the junction unmatched. The CDR3 coding sequence is TGTGCCAGCAGTTTCCTGACCGGGACAGAAGAGACCCAGTACTTC. As protein: CASSFLTGTEETQYF.

This sequence joins TRBV28 and TRBJ2-1; 9 nucleotides agree with TRBD2. Per germline, CDR1 MDHEN and CDR2 SYDVKM. This CDR3 has 18 residues. V was clipped by 6 bases and J by 5 bases; unmatched bases: 17. In nucleotides, the CDR3 is TGTGCCAGCAGCTGGGTACTAGCGGGTTCCTCGGGCAACAATGAGCAGTTCTTC. Translating it yields CASSWVLAGSSGNNEQFF.